This section outlines one T cell receptor (beta chain) sequence together with its context. No antigen is known for it. The table came from immunoSEQ multiplex PCR; TCRdb's copy has only in-frame clones and leaves some out. The sample lists approximately 26,000 clones, approximately 80% occurring once. This sample was taken from a study of vaccination effects on CD4 cells after COVID-19. The V gene lost 2 bases and the J gene lost 10 bases, with 15 bases spanning the gap. The CDR3 consists of 13 residues. Germline values: CDR1 SGHAT, CDR2 FQNNGV. With the ViraFEST assay, the study expanded antigen-specific CD4+ T cells using viral peptide pools, then sequenced them. With more than nine days of culture completed, CD4+ T cells were isolated. It was between March and December 2020 that the person had a SARS-CoV-2 infection confirmed by PCR. About 2.2 million PBMC per well were cultured with around 10 IU/ml IL-2 and 8 to 10 ug/ml peptides.

This receptor was identified in a human donor who had a prior SARS-CoV-2 infection. This rearrangement joins TRBV11-2 to TRBJ2-7; D unclear. The specimen comprised CD4+ T cells from PBMCs cultured with HCoV-NL63 spike peptides, sampled before COVID-19 vaccination. This CDR3 reads CASSLNREYLQYF. CDR3 in DNA: TGTGCCAGCAGCTTAAACAGAGAGTACCTCCAGTACTTC. Supplemented by reference TRBV11-2 and TRBJ2-7, the full variable domain reads EAGVAQSPRYKIIEKRQSVAFWCNPISGHATLYWYQQILGQGPKLLIQFQNNGVVDDSQLPKDRFSAERLKGVDSTLKIQPAKLEDSAVYLCASSLNREYLQYFGPGTRLTVT.